Given below is one T cell receptor (beta chain) in context. As yet, its antigen is unknown. PCR primers comprised 60 Vbeta and 13 Jbeta primers. Sequencing was performed with immunoSEQ multiplex PCR; in TCRdb, only in-frame clones are kept and a portion is missing. The top ten clones hold about 2.2% of a sample with roughly 150,000 clones, about two thirds of them seen once. This entry is derived from a study of cytomegalovirus exposure and HLA in healthy donors. From germline, CDR1 is SGHNT and CDR2 YYREEE (reference sequence). Trimming took off 3 bases at V and 0 bases at J, with 10 bases between the two ends. The CDR3 sequence is 14 residues long. The study's findings and limits: Several V segments, TRBV6-2 and TRBV6-3 among them, could not be told apart and were dropped.

The sequenced sample consisted of PBMCs. This sequence was found in a woman between 55 and 75 years old in good health and CMV-seropositive. The V call is TRBV5-4, the J call TRBJ2-7, with D possibly being TRBD2 (6 bases). DNA of the CDR3: TGTGCCAGCAGCTCTATGGGGGGCTCCTACGAGCAGTACTTC. Encoded protein: CASSSMGGSYEQYF.